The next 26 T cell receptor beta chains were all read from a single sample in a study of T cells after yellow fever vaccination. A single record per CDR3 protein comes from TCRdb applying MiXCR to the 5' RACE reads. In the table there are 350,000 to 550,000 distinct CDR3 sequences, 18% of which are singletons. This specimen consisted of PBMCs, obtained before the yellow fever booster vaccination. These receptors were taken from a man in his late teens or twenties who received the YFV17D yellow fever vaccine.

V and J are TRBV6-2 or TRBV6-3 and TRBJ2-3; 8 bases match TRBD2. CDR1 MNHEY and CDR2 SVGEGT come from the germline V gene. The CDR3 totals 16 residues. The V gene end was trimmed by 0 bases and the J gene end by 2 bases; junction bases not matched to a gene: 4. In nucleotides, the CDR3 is TGTGCCAGCAGTTACTCTGGCGGGGGGAACACAGATACGCAGTATTTT. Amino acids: CASSYSGGGNTDTQYF.

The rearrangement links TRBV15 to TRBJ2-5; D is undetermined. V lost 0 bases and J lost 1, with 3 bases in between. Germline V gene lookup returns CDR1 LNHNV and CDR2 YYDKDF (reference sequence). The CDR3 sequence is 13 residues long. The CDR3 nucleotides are TGTGCCACCAGCAGAGACGGCCAAGAGACCCAGTACTTC. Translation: CATSRDGQETQYF.

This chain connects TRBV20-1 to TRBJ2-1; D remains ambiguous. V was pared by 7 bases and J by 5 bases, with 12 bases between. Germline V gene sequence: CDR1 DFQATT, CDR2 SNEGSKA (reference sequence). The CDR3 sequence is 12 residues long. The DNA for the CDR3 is TGCAGTGGCCCAGATTGGAACAATGAGCAGTTCTTC. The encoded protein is CSGPDWNNEQFF.

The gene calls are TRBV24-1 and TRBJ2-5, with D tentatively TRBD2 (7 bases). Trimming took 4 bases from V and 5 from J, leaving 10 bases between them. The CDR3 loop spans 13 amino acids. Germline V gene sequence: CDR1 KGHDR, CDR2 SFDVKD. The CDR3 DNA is TGTGCCACCAGTGAGGCGGGGGCCGAGACCCAGTACTTC. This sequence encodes CATSEAGAETQYF.

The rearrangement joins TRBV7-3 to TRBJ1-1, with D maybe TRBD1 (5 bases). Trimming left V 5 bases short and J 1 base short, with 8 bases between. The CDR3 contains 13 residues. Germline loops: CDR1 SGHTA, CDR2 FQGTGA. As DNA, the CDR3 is TGTGCCAGCAGCATCGGACAGAACACTGAAGCTTTCTTT. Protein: CASSIGQNTEAFF.

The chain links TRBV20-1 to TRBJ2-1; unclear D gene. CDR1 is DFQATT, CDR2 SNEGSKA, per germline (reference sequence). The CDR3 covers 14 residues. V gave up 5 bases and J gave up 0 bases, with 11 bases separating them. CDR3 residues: CSAVGSISYNEQFF. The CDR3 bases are TGCAGTGCTGTGGGGTCCATCTCCTACAATGAGCAGTTCTTC.

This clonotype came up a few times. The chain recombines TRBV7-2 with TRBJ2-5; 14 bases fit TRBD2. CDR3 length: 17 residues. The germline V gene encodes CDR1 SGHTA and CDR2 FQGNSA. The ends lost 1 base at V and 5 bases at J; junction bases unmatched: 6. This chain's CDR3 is CASSLVRLAGGRETQYF. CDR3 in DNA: TGTGCCAGCAGCTTAGTCCGACTAGCGGGGGGGCGGGAGACCCAGTACTTC.

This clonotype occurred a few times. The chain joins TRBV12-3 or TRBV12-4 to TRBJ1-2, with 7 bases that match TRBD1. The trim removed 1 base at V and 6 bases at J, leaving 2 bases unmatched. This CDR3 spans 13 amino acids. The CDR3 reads CASSLGQGHGYTF. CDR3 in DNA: TGTGCCAGCAGTTTAGGACAGGGACATGGCTACACCTTC.

CDR3 nucleotides: TGTGCCAGCAGTAGGGGCCTCTGGGAGACCCAGTACTTC. This gives the protein CASSRGLWETQYF. V gene TRBV2 combines with J gene TRBJ2-5, with D tentatively TRBD1 (5 bases). The CDR3 length is 13 residues. V lost 5 bases and J lost 5, with 12 bases in between. Germline V lookup: CDR1 SNHLY, CDR2 FYNNEI.

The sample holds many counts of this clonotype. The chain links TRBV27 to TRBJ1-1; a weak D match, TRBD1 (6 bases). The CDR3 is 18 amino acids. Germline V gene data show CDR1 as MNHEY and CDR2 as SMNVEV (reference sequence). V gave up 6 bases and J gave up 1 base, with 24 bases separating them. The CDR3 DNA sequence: TGTGCCAGCAGATCTTCACGCTGGAGCAGGGGAGGGAACACTGAAGCTTTCTTT. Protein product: CASRSSRWSRGGNTEAFF.

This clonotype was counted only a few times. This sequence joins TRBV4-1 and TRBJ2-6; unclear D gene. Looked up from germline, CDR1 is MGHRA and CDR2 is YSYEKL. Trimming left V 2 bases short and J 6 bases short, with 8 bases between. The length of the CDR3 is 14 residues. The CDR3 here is CASSQRDVANVLTF. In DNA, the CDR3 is TGCGCCAGCAGCCAACGTGATGTGGCCAACGTCCTGACTTTC.

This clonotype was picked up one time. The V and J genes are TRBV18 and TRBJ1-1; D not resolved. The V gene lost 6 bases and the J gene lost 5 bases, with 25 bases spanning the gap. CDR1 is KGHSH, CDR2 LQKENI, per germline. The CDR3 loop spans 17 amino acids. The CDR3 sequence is CASSPSGSPVLRTEAFF. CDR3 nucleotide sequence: TGTGCCAGCTCCCCCTCGGGGTCGCCGGTGTTAAGAACTGAAGCTTTCTTT.

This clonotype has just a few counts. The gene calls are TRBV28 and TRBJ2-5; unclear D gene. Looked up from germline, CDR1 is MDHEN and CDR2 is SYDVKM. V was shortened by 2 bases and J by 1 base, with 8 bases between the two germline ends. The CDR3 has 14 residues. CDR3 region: CASSLRAVQETQYF. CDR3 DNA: TGTGCCAGCAGTTTAAGAGCAGTCCAAGAGACCCAGTACTTC.

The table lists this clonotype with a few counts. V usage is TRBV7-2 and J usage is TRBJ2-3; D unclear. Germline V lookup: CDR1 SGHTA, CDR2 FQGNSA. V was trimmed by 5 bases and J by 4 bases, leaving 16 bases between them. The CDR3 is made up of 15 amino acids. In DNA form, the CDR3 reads TGTGCCAGCAGCCAGACCGGTAGCCCCCCAGATACGCAGTATTTT. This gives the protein CASSQTGSPPDTQYF.

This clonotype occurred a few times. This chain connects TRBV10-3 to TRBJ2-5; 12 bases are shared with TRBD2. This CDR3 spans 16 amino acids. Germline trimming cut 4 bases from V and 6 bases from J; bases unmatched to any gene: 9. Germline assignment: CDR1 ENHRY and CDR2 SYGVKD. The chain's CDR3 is CAISGPASGGAKTQYF. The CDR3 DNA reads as TGTGCCATCAGTGGGCCGGCTAGCGGGGGGGCAAAGACCCAGTACTTC.

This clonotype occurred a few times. The CDR3 spells CASSPRMPNTGELFF. DNA for the CDR3: TGTGCCAGCTCACCACGAATGCCGAACACCGGGGAGCTGTTTTTT. The rearrangement uses TRBV18 and TRBJ2-2; D is unresolved. The V end lost 1 base, the J end lost 0 bases, and 6 bases lay between the germline ends. The V gene's germline CDR1 is KGHSH and CDR2 LQKENI. This CDR3 comprises 15 residues.

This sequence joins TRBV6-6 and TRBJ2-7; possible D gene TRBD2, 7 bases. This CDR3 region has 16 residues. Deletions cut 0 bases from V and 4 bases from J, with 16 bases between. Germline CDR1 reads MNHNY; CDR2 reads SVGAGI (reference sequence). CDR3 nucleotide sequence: TGTGCCAGCAGTTACTCTCCAGGGGCTAGCGGATACGAGCAGTACGTC. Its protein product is CASSYSPGASGYEQYV.

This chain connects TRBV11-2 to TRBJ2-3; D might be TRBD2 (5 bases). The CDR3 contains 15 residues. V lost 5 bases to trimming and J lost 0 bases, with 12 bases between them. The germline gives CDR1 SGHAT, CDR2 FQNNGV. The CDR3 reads CASSPGGFSTDTQYF. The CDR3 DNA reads TGTGCCAGCAGCCCTGGAGGCTTTAGCACAGATACGCAGTATTTT.

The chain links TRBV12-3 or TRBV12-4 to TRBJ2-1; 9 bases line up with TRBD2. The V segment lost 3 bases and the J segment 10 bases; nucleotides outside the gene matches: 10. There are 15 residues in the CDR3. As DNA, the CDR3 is TGTGCCAGCAGTTTCTTAGCGGGGGCGGAAGGGGAGCAGTTCTTC. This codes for CASSFLAGAEGEQFF.

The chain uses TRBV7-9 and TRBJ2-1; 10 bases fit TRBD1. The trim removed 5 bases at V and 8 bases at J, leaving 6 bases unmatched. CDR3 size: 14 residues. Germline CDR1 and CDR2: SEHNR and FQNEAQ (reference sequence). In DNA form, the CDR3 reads TGTGCCAGCAGCGGGGACAGGGGAGGTGATGAGCAGTTCTTC. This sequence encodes CASSGDRGGDEQFF.

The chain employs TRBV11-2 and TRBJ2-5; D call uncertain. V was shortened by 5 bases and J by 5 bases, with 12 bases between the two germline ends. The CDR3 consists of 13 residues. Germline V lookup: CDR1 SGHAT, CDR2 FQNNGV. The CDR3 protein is CASSPHIRETQYF. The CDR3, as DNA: TGTGCCAGCAGCCCACATATCAGGGAGACCCAGTACTTC.

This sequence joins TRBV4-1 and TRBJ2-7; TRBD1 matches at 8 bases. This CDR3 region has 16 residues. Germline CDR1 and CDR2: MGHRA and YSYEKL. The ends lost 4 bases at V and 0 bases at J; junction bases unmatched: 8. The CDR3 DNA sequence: TGCGCCAGCAGCCGCCTGACAGGGGCGAGCTCCTACGAGCAGTACTTC. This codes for CASSRLTGASSYEQYF.

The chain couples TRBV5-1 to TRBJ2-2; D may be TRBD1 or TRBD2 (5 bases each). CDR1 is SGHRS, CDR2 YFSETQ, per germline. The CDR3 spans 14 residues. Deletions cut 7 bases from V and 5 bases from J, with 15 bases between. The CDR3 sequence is CASGEGMGTGELFF. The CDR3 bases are TGCGCCAGCGGTGAGGGGATGGGGACCGGGGAGCTGTTTTTT.

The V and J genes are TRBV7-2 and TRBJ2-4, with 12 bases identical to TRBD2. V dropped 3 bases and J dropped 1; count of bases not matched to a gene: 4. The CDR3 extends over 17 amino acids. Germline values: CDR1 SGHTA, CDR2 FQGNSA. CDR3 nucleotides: TGTGCCAGCAGCTTGACTAGCGGGGGTTCGGCCAAAAACATTCAGTACTTC. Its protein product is CASSLTSGGSAKNIQYF.

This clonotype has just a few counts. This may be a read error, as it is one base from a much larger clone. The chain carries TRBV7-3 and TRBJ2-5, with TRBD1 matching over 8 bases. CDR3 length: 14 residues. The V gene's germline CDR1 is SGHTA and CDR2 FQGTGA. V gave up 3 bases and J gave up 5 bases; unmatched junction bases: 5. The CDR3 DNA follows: TGTGCCAGCAGCTTTGCAGGGGGCGCGGAGACCCAGTACTTC. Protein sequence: CASSFAGGAETQYF.

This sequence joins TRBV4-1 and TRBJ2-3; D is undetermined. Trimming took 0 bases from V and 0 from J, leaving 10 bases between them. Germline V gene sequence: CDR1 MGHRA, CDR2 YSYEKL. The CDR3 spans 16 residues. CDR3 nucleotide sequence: TGCGCCAGCAGCCAAGAAACAAAGACTAGCACAGATACGCAGTATTTT. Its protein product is CASSQETKTSTDTQYF.